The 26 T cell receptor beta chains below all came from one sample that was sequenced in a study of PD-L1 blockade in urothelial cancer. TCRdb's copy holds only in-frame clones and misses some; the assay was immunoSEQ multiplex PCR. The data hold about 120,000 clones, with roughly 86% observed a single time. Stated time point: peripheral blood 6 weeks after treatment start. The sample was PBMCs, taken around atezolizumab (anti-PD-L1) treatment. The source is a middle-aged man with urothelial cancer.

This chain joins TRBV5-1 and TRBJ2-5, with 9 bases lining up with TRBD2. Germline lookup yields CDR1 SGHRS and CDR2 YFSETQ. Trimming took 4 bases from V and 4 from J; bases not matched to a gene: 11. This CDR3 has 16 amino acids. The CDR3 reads CASSRGASGTTETQYF. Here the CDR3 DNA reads TGCGCCAGCAGCCGGGGTGCTAGCGGGACCACAGAGACCCAGTACTTC. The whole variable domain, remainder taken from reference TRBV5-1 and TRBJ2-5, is KAGVTQTPRYLIKTRGQQVTLSCSPISGHRSVSWYQQTPGQGLQFLFEYFSETQRNKGNFPGRFSGRQFSNSRSEMNVSTLELGDSALYLCASSRGASGTTETQYFGPGTRLLVL.

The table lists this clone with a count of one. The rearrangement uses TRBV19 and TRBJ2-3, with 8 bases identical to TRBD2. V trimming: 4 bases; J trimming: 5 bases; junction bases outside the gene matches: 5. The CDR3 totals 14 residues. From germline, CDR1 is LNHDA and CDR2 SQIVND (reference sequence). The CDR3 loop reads CASSSSGARDTQYF. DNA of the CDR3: TGTGCCAGTAGTAGTAGCGGGGCGCGAGATACGCAGTATTTT.

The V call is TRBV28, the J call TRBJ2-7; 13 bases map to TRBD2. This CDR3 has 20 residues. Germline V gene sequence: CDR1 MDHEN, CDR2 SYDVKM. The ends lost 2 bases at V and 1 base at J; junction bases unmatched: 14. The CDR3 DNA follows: TGTGCCAGCAGTTTACCTTTCGCGACTAGCGGGAGGTACATGTCCTACGAGCAGTACTTC. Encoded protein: CASSLPFATSGRYMSYEQYF.

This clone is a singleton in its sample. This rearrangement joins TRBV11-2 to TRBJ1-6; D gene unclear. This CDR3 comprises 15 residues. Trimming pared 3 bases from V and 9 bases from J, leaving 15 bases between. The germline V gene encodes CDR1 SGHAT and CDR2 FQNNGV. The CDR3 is CASSLRGVGTSPLHF. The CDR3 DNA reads TGTGCCAGCAGCTTGCGGGGAGTCGGAACTTCACCCCTCCACTTT.

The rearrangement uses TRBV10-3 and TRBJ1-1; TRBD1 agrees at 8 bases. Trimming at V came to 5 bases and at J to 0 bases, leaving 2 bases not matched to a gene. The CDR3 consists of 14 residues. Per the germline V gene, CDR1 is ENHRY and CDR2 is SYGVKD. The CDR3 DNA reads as TGTGCCATCAGTCAGGGGGCGTTGAACACTGAAGCTTTCTTT. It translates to CAISQGALNTEAFF.

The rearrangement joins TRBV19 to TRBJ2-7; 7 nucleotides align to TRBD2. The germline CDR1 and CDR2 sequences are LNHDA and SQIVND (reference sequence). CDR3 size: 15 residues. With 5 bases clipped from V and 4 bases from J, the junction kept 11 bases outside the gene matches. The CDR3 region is CASSAGGGRGYEQYF. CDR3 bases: TGTGCCAGTAGTGCAGGCGGCGGGAGAGGGTACGAGCAGTACTTC.

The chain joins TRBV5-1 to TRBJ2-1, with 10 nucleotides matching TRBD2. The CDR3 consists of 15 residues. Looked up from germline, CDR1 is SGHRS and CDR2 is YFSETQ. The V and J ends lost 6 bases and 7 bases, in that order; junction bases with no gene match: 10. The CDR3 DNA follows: TGCGCCAGCACTCCCCAAGGAGCGGGAGGGAATGAGCAGTTCTTC. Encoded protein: CASTPQGAGGNEQFF.

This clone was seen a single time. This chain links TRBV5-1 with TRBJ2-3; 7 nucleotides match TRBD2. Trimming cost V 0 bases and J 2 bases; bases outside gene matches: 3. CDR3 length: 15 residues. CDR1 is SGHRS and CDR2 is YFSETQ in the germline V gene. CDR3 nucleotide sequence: TGCGCCAGCAGCTTGGACGGGAGGACCACAGATACGCAGTATTTT. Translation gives CASSLDGRTTDTQYF.

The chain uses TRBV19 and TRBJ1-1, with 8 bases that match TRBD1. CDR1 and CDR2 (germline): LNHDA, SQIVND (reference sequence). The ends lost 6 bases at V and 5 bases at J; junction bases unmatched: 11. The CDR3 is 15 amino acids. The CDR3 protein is CASSAPGQGWTEAFF. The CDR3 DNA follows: TGTGCCAGTAGCGCCCCAGGACAGGGATGGACTGAAGCTTTCTTT.

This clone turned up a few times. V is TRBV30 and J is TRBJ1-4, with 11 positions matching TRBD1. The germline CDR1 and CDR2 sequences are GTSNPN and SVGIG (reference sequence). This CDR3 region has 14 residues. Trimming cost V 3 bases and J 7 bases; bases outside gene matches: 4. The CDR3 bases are TGTGCCTGGAGCGGACAGGGGGCCTTTGAAAAACTGTTTTTT. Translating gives CAWSGQGAFEKLFF. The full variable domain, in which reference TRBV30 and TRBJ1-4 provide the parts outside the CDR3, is SQTIHQWPATLVQPVGSPLSLECTVEGTSNPNLYWYRQAAGRGLQLLFYSVGIGQISSEVPQNLSASRPQDRQFILSSKKLLLSDSGFYLCAWSGQGAFEKLFFGSGTQLSVL.

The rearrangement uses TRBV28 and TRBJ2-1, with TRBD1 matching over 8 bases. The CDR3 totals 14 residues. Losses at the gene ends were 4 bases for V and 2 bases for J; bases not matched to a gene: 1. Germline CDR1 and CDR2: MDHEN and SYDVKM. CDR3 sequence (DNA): TGTGCCAGCAGTTCAGGGGGCCCCTACAATGAGCAGTTCTTC. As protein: CASSSGGPYNEQFF.

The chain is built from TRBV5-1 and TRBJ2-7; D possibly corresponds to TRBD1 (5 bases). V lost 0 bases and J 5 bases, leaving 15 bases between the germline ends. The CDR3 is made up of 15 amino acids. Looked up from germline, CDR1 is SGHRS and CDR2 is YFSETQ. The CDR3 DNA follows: TGCGCCAGCAGCTTGGAAAGGATGGGGCTAGACGAGCAGTACTTC. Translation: CASSLERMGLDEQYF.

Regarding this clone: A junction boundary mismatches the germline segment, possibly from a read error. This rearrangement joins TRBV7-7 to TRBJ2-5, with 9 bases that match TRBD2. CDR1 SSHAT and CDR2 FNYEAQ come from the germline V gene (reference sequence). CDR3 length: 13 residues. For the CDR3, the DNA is TGTGCTAGCAGCTTGGGCGGGGGGGTGACCCAGTACTTC. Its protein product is CASSLGGGVTQYF.

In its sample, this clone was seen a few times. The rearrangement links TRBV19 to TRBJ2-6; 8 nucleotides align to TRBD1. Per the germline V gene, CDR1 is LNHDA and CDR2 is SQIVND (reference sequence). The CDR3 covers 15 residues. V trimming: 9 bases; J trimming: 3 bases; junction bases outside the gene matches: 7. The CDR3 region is CASRGDRGGANVLTF. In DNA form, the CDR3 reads TGTGCCAGCCGGGGAGACAGGGGTGGGGCCAACGTCCTGACTTTC.

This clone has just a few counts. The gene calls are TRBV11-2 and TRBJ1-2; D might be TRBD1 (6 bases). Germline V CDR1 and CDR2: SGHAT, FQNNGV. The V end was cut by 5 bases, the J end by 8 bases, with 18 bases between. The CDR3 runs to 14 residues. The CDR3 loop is CASSPGQGSRGYTF. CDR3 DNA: TGTGCCAGCAGCCCGGGCCAGGGGAGTCGGGGCTACACCTTC.

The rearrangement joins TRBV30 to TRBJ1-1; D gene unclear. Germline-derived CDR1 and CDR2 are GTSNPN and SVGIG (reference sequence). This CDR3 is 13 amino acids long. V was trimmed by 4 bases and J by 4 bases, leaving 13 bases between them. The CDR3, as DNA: TGTGCCTGGACGTTACGGTATAGCACTGAAGCTTTCTTT. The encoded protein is CAWTLRYSTEAFF.

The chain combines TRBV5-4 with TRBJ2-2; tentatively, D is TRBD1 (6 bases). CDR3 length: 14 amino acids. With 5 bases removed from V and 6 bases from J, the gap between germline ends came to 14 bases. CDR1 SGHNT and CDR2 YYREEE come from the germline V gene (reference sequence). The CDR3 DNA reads TGTGCCAGCAGATTAGCAGGGGACGCCGGGGAGCTGTTTTTT. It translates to CASRLAGDAGELFF.

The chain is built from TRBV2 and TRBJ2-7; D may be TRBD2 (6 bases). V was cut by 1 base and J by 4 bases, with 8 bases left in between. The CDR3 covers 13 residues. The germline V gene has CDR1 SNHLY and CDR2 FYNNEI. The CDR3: CASSEEAGYEQYF. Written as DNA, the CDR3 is TGTGCCAGCAGTGAAGAAGCGGGTTACGAGCAGTACTTC.

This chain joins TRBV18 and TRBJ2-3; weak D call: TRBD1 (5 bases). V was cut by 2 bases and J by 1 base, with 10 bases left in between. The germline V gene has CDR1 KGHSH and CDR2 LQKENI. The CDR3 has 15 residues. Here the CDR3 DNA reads TGTGCCAGCTCACCAGGCGCGACAGGCACAGATACGCAGTATTTT. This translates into CASSPGATGTDTQYF.

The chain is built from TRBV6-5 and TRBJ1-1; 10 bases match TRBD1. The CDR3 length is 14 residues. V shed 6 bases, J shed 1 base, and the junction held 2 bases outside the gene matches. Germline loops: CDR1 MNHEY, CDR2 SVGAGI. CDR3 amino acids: CASRRDRGNTEAFF. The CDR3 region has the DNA TGTGCCAGCAGAAGGGACAGGGGGAACACTGAAGCTTTCTTT.

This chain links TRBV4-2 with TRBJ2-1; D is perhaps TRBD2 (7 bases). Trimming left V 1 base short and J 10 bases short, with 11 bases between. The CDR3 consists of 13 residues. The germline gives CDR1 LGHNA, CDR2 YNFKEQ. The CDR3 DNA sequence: TGTGCCAGCAGCCAAGGGACAGCGGGAGAGCAGTTCTTC. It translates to CASSQGTAGEQFF.

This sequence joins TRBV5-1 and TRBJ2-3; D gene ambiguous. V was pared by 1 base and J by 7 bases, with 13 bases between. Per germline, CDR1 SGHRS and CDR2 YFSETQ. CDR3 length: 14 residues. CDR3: CASSLTVPLNTQYF. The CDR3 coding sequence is TGCGCCAGCAGCTTGACGGTCCCGTTAAATACGCAGTATTTT.

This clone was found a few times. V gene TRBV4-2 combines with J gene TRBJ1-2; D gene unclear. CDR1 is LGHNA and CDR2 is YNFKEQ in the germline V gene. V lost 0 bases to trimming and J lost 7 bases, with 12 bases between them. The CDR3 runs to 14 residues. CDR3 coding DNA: TGTGCCAGCAGCCAAGAGTCAGGTATTAGTGGCTACACCTTC. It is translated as CASSQESGISGYTF.

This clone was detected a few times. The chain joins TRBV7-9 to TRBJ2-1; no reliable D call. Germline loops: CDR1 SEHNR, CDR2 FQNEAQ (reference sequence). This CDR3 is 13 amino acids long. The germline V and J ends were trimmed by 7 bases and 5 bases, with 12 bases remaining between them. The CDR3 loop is CASTVVADNEQFF. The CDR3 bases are TGTGCCAGCACTGTCGTGGCTGACAATGAGCAGTTCTTC.

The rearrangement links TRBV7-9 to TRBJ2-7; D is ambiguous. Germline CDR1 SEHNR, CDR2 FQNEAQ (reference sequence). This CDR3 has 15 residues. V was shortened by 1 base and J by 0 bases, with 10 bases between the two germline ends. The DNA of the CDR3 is TGTGCCAGCAGCTTAGATCCTAGTATCTCCTACGAGCAGTACTTC. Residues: CASSLDPSISYEQYF.

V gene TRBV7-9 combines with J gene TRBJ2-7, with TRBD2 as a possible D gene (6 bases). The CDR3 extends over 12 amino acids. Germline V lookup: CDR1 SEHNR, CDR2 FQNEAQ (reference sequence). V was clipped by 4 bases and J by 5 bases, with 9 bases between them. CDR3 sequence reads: CASSSWEDEQYF. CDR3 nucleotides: TGTGCCAGCAGCTCCTGGGAGGACGAGCAGTACTTC.